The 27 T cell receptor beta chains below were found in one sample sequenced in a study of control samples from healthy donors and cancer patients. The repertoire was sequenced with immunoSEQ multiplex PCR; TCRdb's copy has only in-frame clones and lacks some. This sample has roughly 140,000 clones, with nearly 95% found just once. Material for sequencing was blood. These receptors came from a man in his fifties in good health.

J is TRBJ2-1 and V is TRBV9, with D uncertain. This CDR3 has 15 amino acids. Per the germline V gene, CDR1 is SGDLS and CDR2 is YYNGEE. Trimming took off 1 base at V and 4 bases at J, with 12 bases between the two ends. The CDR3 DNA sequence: TGTGCCAGCAGCGTAAGAGCCGACCGGTACAATGAGCAGTTCTTC. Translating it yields CASSVRADRYNEQFF.

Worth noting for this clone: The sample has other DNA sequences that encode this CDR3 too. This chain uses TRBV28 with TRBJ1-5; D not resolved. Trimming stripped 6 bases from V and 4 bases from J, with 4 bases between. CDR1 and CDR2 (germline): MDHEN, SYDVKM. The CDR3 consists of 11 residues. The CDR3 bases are TGTGCCAGCAGCCCAAATCAGCCCCAGCATTTT. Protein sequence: CASSPNQPQHF.

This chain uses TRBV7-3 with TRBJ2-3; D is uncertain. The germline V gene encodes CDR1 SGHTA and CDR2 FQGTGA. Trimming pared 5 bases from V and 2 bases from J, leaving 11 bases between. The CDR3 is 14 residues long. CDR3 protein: CASSPGKITDTQYF. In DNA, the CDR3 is TGTGCCAGCAGCCCTGGCAAAATCACAGATACGCAGTATTTT.

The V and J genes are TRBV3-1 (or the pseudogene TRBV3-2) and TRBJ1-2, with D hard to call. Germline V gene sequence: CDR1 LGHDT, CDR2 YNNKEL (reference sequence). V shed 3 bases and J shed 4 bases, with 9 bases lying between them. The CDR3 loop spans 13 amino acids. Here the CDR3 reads CASSHEARYGYTF. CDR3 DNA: TGTGCCAGCAGCCACGAGGCCCGCTATGGCTACACCTTC.

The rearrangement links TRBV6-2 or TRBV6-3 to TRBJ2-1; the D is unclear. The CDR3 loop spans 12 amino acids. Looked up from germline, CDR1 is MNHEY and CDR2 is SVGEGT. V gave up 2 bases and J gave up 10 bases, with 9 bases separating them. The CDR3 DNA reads TGTGCCAGCAGTTACGGACGGTCAGAGCAGTTCTTC. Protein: CASSYGRSEQFF.

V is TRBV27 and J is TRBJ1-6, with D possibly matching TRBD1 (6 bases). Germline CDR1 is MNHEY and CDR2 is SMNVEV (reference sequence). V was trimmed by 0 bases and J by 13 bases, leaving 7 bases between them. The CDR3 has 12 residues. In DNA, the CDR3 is TGTGCCAGCAGTTTATCGAGGGGGCCCCTCCACTTT. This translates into CASSLSRGPLHF.

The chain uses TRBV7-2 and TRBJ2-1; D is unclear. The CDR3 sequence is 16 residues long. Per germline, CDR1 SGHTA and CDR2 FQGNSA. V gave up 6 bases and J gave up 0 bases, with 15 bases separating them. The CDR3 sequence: CASRLEWQSSYNEQFF. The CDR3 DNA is TGTGCCAGCAGGCTAGAGTGGCAGAGCTCCTACAATGAGCAGTTCTTC. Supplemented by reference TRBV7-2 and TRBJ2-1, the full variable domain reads GAGVSQSPSNKVTEKGKDVELRCDPISGHTALYWYRQSLGQGLEFLIYFQGNSAPDKSGLPSDRFSAERTGGSVSTLTIQRTQQEDSAVYLCASRLEWQSSYNEQFFGPGTRLTVL.

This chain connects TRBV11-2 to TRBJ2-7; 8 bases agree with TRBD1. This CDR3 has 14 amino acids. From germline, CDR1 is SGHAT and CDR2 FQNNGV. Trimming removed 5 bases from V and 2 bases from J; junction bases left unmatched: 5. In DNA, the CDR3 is TGTGCCAGCAGCACGGGGACAGGAACCTACGAGCAGTACTTC. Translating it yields CASSTGTGTYEQYF.

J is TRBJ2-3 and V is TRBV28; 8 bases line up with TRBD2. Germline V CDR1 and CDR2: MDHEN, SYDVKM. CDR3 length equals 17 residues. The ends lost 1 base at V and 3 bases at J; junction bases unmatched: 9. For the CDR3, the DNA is TGTGCCAGCAGTTTATCCGGAGCGGGAGATTTGACAGATACGCAGTATTTT. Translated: CASSLSGAGDLTDTQYF.

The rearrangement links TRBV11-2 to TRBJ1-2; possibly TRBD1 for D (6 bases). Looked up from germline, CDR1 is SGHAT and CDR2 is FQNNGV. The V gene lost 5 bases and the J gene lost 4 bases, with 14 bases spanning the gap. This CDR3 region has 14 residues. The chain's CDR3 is CASSTPGQVYGYTF. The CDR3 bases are TGTGCCAGCAGCACTCCGGGACAAGTCTATGGCTACACCTTC.

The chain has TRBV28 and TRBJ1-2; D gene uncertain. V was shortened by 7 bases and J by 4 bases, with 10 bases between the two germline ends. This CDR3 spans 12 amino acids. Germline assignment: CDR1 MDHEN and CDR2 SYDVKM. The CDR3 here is CASMGGFYGYTF. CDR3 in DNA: TGTGCCAGCATGGGCGGATTCTATGGCTACACCTTC.

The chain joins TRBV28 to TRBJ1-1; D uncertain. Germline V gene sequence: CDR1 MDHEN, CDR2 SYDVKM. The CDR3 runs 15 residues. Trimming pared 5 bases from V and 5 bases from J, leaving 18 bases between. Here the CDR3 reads CASSPAEGRGTEAFF. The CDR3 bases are TGTGCCAGCAGTCCGGCGGAGGGTCGAGGGACTGAAGCTTTCTTT. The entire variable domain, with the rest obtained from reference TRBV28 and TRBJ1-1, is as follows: DVKVTQSSRYLVKRTGEKVFLECVQDMDHENMFWYRQDPGLGLRLIYFSYDVKMKEKGDIPEGYSVSREKKERFSLILESASTNQTSMYLCASSPAEGRGTEAFFGQGTRLTVV.

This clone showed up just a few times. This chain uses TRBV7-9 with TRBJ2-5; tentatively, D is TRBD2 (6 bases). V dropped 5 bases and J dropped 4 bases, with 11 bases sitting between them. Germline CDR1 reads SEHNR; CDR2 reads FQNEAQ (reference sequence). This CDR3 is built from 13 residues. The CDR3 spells CASSGAGVETQYF. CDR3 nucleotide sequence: TGTGCCAGCAGCGGAGCGGGTGTAGAGACCCAGTACTTC.

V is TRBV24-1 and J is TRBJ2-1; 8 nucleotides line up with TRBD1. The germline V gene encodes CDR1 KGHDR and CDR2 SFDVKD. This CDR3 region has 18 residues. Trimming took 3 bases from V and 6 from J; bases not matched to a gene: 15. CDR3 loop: CATSDGVGRGRRLNEQFF. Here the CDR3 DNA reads TGTGCCACCAGTGATGGGGTAGGCAGGGGGCGGCGCCTCAATGAGCAGTTCTTC.

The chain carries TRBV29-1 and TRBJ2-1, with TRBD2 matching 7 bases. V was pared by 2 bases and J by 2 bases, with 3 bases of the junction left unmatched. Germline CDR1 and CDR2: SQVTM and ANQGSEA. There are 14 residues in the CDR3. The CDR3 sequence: CSVERTRTYNEQFF. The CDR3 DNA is TGCAGCGTTGAAAGGACTAGGACCTACAATGAGCAGTTCTTC.

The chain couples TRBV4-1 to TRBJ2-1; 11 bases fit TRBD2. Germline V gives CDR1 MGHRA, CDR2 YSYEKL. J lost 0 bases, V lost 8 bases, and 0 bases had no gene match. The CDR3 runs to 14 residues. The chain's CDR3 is CASGLAGSYNEQFF. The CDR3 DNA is TGCGCCAGCGGACTAGCGGGCTCCTACAATGAGCAGTTCTTC.

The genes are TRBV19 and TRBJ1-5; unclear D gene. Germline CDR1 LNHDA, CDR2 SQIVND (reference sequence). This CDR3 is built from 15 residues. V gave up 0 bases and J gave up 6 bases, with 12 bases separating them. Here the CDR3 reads CASSIDWQAGQPQHF. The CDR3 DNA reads TGTGCCAGTAGTATAGACTGGCAGGCTGGTCAGCCCCAGCATTTT.

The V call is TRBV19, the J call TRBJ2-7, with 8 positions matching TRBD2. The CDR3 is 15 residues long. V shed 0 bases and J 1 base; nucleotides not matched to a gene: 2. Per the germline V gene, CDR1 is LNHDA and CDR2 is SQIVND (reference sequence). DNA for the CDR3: TGTGCCAGTAGTATAGAAGCGGGAGTATCCTACGAGCAGTACTTC. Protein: CASSIEAGVSYEQYF.

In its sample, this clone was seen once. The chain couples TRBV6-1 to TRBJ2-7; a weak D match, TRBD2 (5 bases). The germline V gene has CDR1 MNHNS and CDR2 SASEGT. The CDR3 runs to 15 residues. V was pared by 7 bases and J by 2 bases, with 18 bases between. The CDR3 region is CASIQRLAGPYEQYF. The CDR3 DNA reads TGTGCCAGCATCCAAAGGCTAGCCGGTCCCTACGAGCAGTACTTC.

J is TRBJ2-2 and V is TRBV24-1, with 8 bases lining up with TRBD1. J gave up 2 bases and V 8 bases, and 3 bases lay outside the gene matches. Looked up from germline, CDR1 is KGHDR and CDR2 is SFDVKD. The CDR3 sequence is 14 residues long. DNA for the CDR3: TGTGCCACCAAGGACAGGGTTAACACCGGGGAGCTGTTTTTT. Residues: CATKDRVNTGELFF.

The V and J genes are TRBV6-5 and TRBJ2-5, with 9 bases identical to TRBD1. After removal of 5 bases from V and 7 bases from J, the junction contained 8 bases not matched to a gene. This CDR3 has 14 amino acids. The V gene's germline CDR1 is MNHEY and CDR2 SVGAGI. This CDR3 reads CASSKPGQGLTQYF. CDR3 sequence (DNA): TGTGCCAGCAGTAAGCCGGGACAGGGATTGACCCAGTACTTC.

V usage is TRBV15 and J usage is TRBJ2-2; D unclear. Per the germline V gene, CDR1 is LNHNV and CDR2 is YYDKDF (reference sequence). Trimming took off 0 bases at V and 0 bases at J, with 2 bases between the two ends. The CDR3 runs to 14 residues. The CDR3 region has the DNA TGTGCCACCAGCAGAGACTCGAACACCGGGGAGCTGTTTTTT. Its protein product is CATSRDSNTGELFF.

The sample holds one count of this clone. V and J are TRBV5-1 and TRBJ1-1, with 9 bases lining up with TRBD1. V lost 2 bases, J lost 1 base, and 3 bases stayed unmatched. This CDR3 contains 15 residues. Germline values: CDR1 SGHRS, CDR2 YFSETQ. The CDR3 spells CASSLLGQGNTEAFF. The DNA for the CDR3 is TGCGCCAGCAGCTTACTGGGACAGGGGAACACTGAAGCTTTCTTT.

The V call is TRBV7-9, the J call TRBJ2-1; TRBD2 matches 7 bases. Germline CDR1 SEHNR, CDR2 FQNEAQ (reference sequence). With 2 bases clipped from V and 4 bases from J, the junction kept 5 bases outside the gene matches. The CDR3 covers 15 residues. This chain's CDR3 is CASSLQGGSYNEQFF. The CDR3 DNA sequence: TGTGCCAGCAGCTTACAGGGCGGGAGTTACAATGAGCAGTTCTTC.

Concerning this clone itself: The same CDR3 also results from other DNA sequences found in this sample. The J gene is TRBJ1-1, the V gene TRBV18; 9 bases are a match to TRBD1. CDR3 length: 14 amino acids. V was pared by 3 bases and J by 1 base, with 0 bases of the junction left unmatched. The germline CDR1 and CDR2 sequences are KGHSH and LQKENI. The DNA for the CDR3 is TGTGCCAGCTCACCGGGACAGGGGAACACTGAAGCTTTCTTT. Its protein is CASSPGQGNTEAFF.

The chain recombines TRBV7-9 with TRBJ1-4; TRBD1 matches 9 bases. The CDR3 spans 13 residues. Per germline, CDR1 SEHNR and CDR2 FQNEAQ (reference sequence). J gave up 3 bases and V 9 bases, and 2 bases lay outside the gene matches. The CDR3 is CASTGGPNEKLFF. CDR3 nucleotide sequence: TGTGCCAGTACAGGGGGCCCTAATGAAAAACTGTTTTTT. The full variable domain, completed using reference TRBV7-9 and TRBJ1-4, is DTGVSQNPRHKITKRGQNVTFRCDPISEHNRLYWYRQTLGQGPEFLTYFQNEAQLEKSRLLSDRFSAERPKGSFSTLEIQRTEQGDSAMYLCASTGGPNEKLFFGSGTQLSVL.

The DNA for the CDR3 is TGTGCCAGCCTAAGCAGGGGGGACAATGAGCAGTTCTTC. Protein: CASLSRGDNEQFF. The chain recombines TRBV6-5 with TRBJ2-1; D is perhaps TRBD1 (7 bases). The CDR3 runs to 13 residues. V lost 8 bases to trimming and J lost 5 bases, with 13 bases between them. Germline-derived CDR1 and CDR2 are MNHEY and SVGAGI.